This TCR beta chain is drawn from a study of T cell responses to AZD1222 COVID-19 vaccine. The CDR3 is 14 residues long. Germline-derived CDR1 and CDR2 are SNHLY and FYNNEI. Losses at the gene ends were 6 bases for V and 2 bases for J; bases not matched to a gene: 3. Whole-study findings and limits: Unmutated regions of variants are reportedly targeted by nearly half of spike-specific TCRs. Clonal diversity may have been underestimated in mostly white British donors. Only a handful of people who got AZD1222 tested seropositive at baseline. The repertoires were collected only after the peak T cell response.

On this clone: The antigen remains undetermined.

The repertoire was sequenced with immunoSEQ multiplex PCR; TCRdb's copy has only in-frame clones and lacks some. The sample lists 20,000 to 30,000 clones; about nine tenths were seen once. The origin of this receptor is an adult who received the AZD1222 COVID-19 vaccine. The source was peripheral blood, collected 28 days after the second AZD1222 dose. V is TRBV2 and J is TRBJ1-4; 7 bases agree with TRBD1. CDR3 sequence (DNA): TGTGCCAGCAGAAACAGGGGCACTAATGAAAAACTGTTTTTT. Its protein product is CASRNRGTNEKLFF.